One sample yielded the 16 T cell receptor beta chains listed below, sequenced in a study of response to subunit inactivated influenza vaccine. TCRdb called the RT-PCR reads again in MiXCR, with one record for every CDR3 protein. The sample lists about 500,000 distinct CDR3 sequences; 15% to 20% were seen once. The sequenced sample was CD4+ T cells sorted from PBMCs, obtained approximately 25 months after vaccination. Receptor source: a man aged 50-75 years who received an inactivated influenza vaccine.

This clonotype was detected many times. The chain carries TRBV7-9 and TRBJ2-3, with 9 bases that match TRBD2. The CDR3 has 17 residues. After removal of 0 bases from V and 4 bases from J, the junction contained 8 bases not matched to a gene. The germline gives CDR1 SEHNR, CDR2 FQNEAQ (reference sequence). The chain's CDR3 is CASSLATGSGRSDTQYF. The CDR3 nucleotides read TGTGCCAGCAGCTTAGCAACTGGCAGCGGGAGGTCAGATACGCAGTATTTT.

The chain links TRBV7-3 to TRBJ2-3; 7 bases align to TRBD1. The junction had 2 bases not matched to a gene; V was cut back by 3 bases and J by 2 bases. Germline V gene lookup returns CDR1 SGHTA and CDR2 FQGTGA. The CDR3 has 14 residues. The CDR3 loop is CASSFKGATDTQYF. The CDR3 DNA reads TGTGCCAGCAGCTTTAAGGGGGCCACAGATACGCAGTATTTT.

The V gene is TRBV12-3 or TRBV12-4, the J gene TRBJ1-1; TRBD1 might be the D (6 bases). The length of the CDR3 is 14 residues. V gave up 5 bases and J gave up 6 bases, with 16 bases separating them. The DNA of the CDR3 is TGTGCCAGCAGTAATACAGGGAAGTCGGCTGAAGCTTTCTTT. It specifies CASSNTGKSAEAFF.

This clonotype was picked up a small number of times. The chain couples TRBV20-1 to TRBJ2-7; 7 nucleotides align to TRBD2. Per germline, CDR1 DFQATT and CDR2 SNEGSKA (reference sequence). Unmatched junction bases numbered 13, after V lost 0 bases and J lost 5 bases. This CDR3 has 16 residues. CDR3 loop: CSARDLYRGRVNEQYF. DNA for the CDR3: TGCAGTGCTAGAGATCTGTACCGCGGGAGAGTCAACGAGCAGTACTTC.

This clonotype was counted between two and nine times. V gene TRBV12-3 or TRBV12-4 combines with J gene TRBJ1-1, with 8 bases that match TRBD1. J gave up 4 bases and V 6 bases, and 10 bases lay outside the gene matches. The CDR3 is made up of 15 amino acids. This CDR3 reads CASRGQAVKSTEAFF. In DNA, the CDR3 is TGTGCCAGCAGGGGACAGGCGGTTAAGAGCACTGAAGCTTTCTTT.

The chain combines TRBV20-1 with TRBJ2-7, with D perhaps TRBD2 (6 bases). This CDR3 has 12 residues. V lost 3 bases and J lost 3, with 9 bases in between. The germline V gene encodes CDR1 DFQATT and CDR2 SNEGSKA (reference sequence). The DNA of the CDR3 is TGCAGTGCTAGTGGGGACTTCTACGAGCAGTACTTC. It encodes CSASGDFYEQYF.

This clonotype was counted many times. The V call is TRBV12-3 or TRBV12-4, the J call TRBJ1-3; 8 bases align to TRBD1. The CDR3 is 12 residues long. J lost 16 bases, V lost 5 bases, and 10 bases had no gene match. CDR3 bases: TGTGCCAGCAGTACGATAGGACAGGGAGTGTATTTT. Residues: CASSTIGQGVYF.

The sample holds a few counts of this clonotype. The chain has TRBV10-3 and TRBJ2-7; 7 positions match TRBD2. The germline V gene has CDR1 ENHRY and CDR2 SYGVKD. The trim removed 6 bases at V and 6 bases at J, leaving 11 bases unmatched. The CDR3 totals 14 residues. In DNA form, the CDR3 reads TGTGCCATCAGGGAAGGACTAGACGCGGGCGAGCAGTACTTC. It codes for CAIREGLDAGEQYF.

The chain recombines TRBV29-1 with TRBJ2-2; 9 positions match TRBD2. The CDR3 extends over 15 amino acids. J lost 5 bases, V lost 5 bases, and 9 bases had no gene match. Germline CDR1 reads SQVTM; CDR2 reads ANQGSEA. The CDR3 protein is CSVLTLAGGTGELFF. CDR3 bases: TGCAGCGTTCTAACCCTCGCGGGAGGGACCGGGGAGCTGTTTTTT.

The sample holds many counts of this clonotype. The junction shows a germline mismatch at one end, possibly a read error. The chain combines TRBV12-3 or TRBV12-4 with TRBJ2-1, with 8 bases aligning to TRBD1. There are 13 residues in the CDR3. This CDR3 reads CASSPTTGVEEFF. The CDR3 DNA is TGTGCCAGCAGTCCGACGACAGGGGTTGAGGAGTTCTTC.

In this sample, this clonotype turned up many times. This chain uses TRBV9 with TRBJ2-3; 9 positions agree with TRBD1. The CDR3 length is 14 residues. Trimming at V came to 4 bases and at J to 3 bases, leaving 3 bases not matched to a gene. In germline, CDR1 is SGDLS, CDR2 YYNGEE. The CDR3 loop reads CASSQGTGTDTQYF. In DNA form, the CDR3 reads TGTGCCAGCAGCCAAGGGACAGGGACAGATACGCAGTATTTT. The full variable domain, rest sourced from reference TRBV9 and TRBJ2-3, is DSGVTQTPKHLITATGQRVTLRCSPRSGDLSVYWYQQSLDQGLQFLIQYYNGEERAKGNILERFSAQQFPDLHSELNLSSLELGDSALYFCASSQGTGTDTQYFGPGTRLTVL.

This clonotype was detected many times. This sequence joins TRBV7-9 and TRBJ1-1; TRBD1 agrees at 8 bases. CDR3 length: 15 residues. Trimming took 4 bases from V and 2 from J; bases not matched to a gene: 6. Per germline, CDR1 SEHNR and CDR2 FQNEAQ (reference sequence). Here the CDR3 reads CASSSGTGFNTEAFF. As DNA, the CDR3 is TGTGCCAGCAGCTCCGGGACAGGATTTAACACTGAAGCTTTCTTT.

The chain carries TRBV4-1 and TRBJ2-7; no reliable D call. Germline V CDR1 and CDR2: MGHRA, YSYEKL. With 3 bases removed from V and 0 bases from J, the gap between germline ends came to 15 bases. The CDR3 is 16 residues long. Here the CDR3 DNA reads TGCGCCAGCAGCCACCGCTCGGCAAAAGGCTCCTACGAGCAGTACTTC. This translates into CASSHRSAKGSYEQYF.

Ten or more counts support this clonotype. V usage is TRBV10-3 and J usage is TRBJ1-3; D remains unclear. The CDR3 spans 14 residues. Trimming stripped 6 bases from V and 0 bases from J, with 9 bases between. The germline gives CDR1 ENHRY, CDR2 SYGVKD. CDR3 DNA: TGTGCCATCAGCCTTACGTACTCTGGAAACACCATATATTTT. The encoded protein is CAISLTYSGNTIYF.

This clonotype was seen a few times. The chain couples TRBV11-3 to TRBJ2-7; no reliable D call. The length of the CDR3 is 12 residues. The V end was cut by 5 bases, the J end by 5 bases, with 10 bases between. Germline lookup yields CDR1 SGHNT and CDR2 YENEEA. This chain's CDR3 is CASSPGTNEQYF. Here the CDR3 DNA reads TGTGCCAGCAGCCCGGGCACCAACGAGCAGTACTTC.

This clonotype was seen a handful of times. V is TRBV5-5 and J is TRBJ2-5, with D possibly called TRBD1 or TRBD2 (5 bases each). V was cut by 0 bases and J by 4 bases, with 10 bases left in between. CDR1 is SGHKS, CDR2 YYEKEE, per germline (reference sequence). The CDR3 is 14 amino acids. DNA of the CDR3: TGTGCCAGCAGCTTGGGGGGGATTGGAGAGACCCAGTACTTC. This gives the protein CASSLGGIGETQYF.